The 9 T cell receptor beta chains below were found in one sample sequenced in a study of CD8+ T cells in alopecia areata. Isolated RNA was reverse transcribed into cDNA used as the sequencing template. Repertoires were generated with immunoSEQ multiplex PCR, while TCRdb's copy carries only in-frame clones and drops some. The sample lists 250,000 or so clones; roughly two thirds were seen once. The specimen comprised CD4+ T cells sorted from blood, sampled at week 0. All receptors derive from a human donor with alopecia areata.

CDR3 in amino acids: CASSPRTLVDYGYTF. DNA of the CDR3: TGTGCCAGCAGCCCCAGGACACTGGTAGACTATGGCTACACCTTC. The J gene is TRBJ1-2, the V gene TRBV5-6, with D maybe TRBD1 (5 bases). The CDR3 length is 15 residues. The V and J ends lost 4 bases and 3 bases respectively, with 16 bases between them. Germline loops: CDR1 SGHDT, CDR2 YYEEEE.

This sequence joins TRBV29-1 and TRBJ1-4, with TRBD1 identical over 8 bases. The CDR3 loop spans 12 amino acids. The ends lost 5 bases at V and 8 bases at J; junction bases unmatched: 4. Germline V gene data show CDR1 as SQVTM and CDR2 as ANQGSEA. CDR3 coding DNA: TGCAGCGTTACAGGGGGTCGGGAAAAACTGTTTTTT. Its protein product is CSVTGGREKLFF.

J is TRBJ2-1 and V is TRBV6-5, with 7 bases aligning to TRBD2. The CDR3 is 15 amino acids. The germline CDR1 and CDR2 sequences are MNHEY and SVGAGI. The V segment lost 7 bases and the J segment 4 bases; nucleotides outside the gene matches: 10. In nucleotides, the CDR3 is TGTGCCAGCATTAGTCTTGGCGGGGGTTACAATGAGCAGTTCTTC. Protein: CASISLGGGYNEQFF.

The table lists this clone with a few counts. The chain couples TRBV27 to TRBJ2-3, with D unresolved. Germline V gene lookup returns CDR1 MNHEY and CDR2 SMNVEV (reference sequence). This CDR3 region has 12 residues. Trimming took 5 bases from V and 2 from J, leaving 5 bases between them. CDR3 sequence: CASSMLTDTQYF. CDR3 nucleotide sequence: TGTGCCAGCAGTATGCTCACAGATACGCAGTATTTT.

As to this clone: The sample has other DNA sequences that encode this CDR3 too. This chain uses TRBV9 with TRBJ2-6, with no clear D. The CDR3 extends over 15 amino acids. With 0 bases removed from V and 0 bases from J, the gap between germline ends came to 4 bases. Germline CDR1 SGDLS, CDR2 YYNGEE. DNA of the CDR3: TGTGCCAGCAGCGTAGTAGGCTCTGGGGCCAACGTCCTGACTTTC. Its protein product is CASSVVGSGANVLTF. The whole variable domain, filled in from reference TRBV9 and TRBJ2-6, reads DSGVTQTPKHLITATGQRVTLRCSPRSGDLSVYWYQQSLDQGLQFLIQYYNGEERAKGNILERFSAQQFPDLHSELNLSSLELGDSALYFCASSVVGSGANVLTFGAGSRLTVL.

CDR3 sequence reads: CAWSGYRGINQPQHF. The CDR3 DNA is TGTGCCTGGAGTGGATACAGGGGGATCAATCAGCCCCAGCATTTT. This sequence joins TRBV30 and TRBJ1-5; 8 bases are shared with TRBD1. The V and J ends lost 1 base and 3 bases, in that order; junction bases with no gene match: 5. The CDR3 spans 15 residues. Germline V gene lookup returns CDR1 GTSNPN and CDR2 SVGIG (reference sequence).

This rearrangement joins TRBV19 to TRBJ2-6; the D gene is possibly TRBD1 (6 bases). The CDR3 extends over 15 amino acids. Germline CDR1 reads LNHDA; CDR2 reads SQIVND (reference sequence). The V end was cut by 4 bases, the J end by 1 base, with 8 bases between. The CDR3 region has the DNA TGTGCCAGTAGTACCACAGGGTCTGGGGCCAACGTCCTGACTTTC. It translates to CASSTTGSGANVLTF.

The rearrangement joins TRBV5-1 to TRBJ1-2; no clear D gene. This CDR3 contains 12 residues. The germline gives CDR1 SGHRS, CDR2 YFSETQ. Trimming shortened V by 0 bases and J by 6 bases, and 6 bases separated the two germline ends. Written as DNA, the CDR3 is TGCGCCAGCAGCTTGGGAGACAATGGCTACACCTTC. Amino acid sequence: CASSLGDNGYTF.

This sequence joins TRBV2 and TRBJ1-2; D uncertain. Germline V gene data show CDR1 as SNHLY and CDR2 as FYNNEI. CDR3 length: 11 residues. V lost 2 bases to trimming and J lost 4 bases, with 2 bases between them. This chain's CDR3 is CASSEIYGYTF. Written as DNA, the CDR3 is TGTGCCAGCAGTGAAATCTATGGCTACACCTTC.